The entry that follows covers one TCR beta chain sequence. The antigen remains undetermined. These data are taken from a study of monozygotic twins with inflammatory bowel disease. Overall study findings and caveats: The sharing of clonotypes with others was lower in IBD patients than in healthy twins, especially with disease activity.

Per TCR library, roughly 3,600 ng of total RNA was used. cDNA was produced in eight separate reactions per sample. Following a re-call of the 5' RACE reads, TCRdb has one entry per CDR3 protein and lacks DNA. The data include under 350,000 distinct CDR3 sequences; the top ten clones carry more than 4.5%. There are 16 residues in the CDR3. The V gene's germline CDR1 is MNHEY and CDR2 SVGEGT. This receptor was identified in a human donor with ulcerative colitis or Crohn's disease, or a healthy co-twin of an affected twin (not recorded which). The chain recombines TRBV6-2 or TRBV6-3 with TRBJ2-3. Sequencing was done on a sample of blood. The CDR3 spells CASSLFSRASTDTQYF.